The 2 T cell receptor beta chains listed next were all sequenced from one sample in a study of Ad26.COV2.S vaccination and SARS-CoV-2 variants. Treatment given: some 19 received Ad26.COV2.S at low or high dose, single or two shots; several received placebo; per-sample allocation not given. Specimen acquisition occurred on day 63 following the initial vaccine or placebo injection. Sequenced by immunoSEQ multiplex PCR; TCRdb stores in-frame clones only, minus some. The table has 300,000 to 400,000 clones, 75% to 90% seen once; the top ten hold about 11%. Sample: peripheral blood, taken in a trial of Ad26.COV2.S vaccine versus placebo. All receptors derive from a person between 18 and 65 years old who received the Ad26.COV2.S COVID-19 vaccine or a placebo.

The CDR3 nucleotides read TGCGCCAGCAGCGAGGGGGCTCCAGCCAGCAATCAGCCCCAGCATTTT. Translation: CASSEGAPASNQPQHF. The chain recombines TRBV4-3 with TRBJ1-5, with 7 bases lining up with TRBD1. CDR1 is LGHNA and CDR2 is YSLEER in the germline V gene. J lost 1 base, V lost 5 bases, and 8 bases had no gene match. The CDR3 totals 16 residues.

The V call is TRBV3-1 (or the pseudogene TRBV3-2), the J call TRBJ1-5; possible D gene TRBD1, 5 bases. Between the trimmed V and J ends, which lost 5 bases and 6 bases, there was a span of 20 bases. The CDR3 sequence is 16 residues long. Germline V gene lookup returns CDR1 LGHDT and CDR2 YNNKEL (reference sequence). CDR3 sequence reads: CASSKGYLGVSQPQHF. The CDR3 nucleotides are TGTGCCAGCAGCAAAGGGTACCTGGGGGTAAGTCAGCCCCAGCATTTT.